This TCR beta chain was sequenced in a study of response to subunit inactivated influenza vaccine. General study points: After each seasonal influenza vaccination, few new T cells are recruited, the authors suggested.

TCRdb used MiXCR to reprocess the RT-PCR reads, holding one entry per CDR3 protein. The table includes around 850,000 distinct CDR3 sequences, about 18% detected once. Details on this clonotype: Its antigen remains unidentified.

Sequenced here: PBMCs from blood, sampled 4 to 6 days after vaccination. The TCR comes from a man in his fifties who received an inactivated influenza vaccine.

CDR3 protein: CASSLVRGDEKLFF. The CDR3 DNA is TGTGCCAGCAGTTTGGTCAGGGGCGATGAAAAACTGTTTTTT. The genes are TRBV12-3 or TRBV12-4 and TRBJ1-4; TRBD1 might be the D (6 bases). Between the trimmed V and J ends, which lost 3 bases and 6 bases, there was a span of 11 bases. The CDR3 has 14 amino acids.